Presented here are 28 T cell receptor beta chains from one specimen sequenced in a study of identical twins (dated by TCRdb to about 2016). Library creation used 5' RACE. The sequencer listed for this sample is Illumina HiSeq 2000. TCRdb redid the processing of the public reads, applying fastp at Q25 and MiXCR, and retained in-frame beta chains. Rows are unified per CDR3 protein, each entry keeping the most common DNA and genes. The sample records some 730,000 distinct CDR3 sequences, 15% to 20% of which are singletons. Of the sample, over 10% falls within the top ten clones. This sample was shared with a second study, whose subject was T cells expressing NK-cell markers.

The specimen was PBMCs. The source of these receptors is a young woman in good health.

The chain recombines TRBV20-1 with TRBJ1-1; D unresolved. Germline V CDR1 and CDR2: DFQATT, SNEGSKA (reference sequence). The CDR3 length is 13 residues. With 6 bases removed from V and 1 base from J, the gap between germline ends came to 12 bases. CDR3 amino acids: CSARHGENTEAFF. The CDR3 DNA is TGCAGTGCGAGGCATGGAGAGAACACTGAAGCTTTCTTT.

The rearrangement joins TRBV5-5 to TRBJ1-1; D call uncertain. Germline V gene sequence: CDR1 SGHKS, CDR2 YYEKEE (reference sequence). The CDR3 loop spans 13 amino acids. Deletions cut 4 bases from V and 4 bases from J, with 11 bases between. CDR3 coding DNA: TGTGCCAGCAGCCCGGCAAGGATCACTGAAGCTTTCTTT. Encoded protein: CASSPARITEAFF.

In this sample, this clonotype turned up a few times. The CDR3 spells CASGGTALYF. CDR3 in DNA: TGTGCCAGCGGGGGGACAGCCCTGTACTTC. The chain joins TRBV12-3 or TRBV12-4 to TRBJ2-7; maybe TRBD1 (7 bases). There are 10 residues in the CDR3. Trimming took 8 bases from V and 12 from J, leaving 14 bases between them.

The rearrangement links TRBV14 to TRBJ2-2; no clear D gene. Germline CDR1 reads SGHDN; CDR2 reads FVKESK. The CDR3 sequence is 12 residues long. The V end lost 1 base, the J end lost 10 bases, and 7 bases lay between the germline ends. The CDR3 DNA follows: TGTGCCAGCAGCCAAGGGTGGGCGGAGCTGTTTTTT. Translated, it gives CASSQGWAELFF.

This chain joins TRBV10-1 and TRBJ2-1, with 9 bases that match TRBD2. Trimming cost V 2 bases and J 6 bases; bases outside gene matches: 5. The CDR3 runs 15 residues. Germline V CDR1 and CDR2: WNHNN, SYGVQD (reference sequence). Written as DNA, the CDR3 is TGCGCCAGCAGTGAGGATCCTAGCGGGATCAATGAGCAGTTCTTC. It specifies CASSEDPSGINEQFF.

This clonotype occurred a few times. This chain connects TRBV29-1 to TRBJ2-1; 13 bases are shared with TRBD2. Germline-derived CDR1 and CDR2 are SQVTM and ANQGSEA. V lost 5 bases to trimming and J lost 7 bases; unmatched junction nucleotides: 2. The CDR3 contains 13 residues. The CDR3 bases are TGCAGCGTTCGGACTAGCGGGAGTAATGAGCAGTTCTTC. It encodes CSVRTSGSNEQFF.

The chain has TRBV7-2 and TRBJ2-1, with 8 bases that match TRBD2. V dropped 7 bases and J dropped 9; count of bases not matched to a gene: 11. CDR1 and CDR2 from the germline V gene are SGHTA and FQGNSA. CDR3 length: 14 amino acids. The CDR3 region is CASKTGLVWGEQFF. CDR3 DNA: TGTGCCAGCAAGACGGGACTAGTTTGGGGTGAGCAGTTCTTC.

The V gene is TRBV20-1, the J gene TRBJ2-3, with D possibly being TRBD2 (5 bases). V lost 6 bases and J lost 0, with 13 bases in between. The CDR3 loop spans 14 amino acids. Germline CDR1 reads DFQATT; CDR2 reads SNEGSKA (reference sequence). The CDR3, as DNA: TGCAGTGCCCAAAGCGGCCCTAGCACAGATACGCAGTATTTT. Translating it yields CSAQSGPSTDTQYF.

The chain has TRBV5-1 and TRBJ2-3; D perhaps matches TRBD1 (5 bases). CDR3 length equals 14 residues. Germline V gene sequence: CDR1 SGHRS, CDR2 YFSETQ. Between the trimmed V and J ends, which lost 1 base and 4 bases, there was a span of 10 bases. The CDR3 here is CASSLLGRPDTQYF. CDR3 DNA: TGCGCCAGCAGCTTGCTGGGGCGTCCAGATACGCAGTATTTT.

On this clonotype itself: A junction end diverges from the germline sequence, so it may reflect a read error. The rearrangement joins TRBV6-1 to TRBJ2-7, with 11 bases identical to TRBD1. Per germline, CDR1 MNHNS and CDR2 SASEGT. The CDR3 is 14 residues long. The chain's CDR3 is CASGFWTGGYELYF. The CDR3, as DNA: TGTGCCAGTGGGTTCTGGACAGGGGGCTACGAGCTGTACTTC.

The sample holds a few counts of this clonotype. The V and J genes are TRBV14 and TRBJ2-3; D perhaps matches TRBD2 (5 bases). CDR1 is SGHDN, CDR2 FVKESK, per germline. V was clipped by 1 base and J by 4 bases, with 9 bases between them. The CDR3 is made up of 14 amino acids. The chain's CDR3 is CASSQVSGADTQYF. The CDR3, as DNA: TGTGCCAGCAGCCAAGTCAGCGGAGCAGATACGCAGTATTTT.

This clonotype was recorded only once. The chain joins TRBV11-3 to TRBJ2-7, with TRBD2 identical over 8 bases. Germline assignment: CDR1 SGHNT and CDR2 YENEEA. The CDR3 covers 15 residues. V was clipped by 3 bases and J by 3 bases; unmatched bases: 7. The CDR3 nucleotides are TGTGCCAGCAGCTTCACCGGGACTAGTAGCTACGAGCAGTACTTC. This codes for CASSFTGTSSYEQYF.

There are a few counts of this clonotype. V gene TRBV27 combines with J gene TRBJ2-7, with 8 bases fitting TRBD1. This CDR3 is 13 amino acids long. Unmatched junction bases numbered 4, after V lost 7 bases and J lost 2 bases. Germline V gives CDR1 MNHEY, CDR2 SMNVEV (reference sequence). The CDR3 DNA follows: TGTGCCAGCAAGGAGACAGGGGCCTACGAGCAGTACTTC. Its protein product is CASKETGAYEQYF.

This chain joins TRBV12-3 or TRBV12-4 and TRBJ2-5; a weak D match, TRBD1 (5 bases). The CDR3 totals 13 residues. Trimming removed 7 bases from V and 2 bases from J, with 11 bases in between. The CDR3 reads CASTLGLQETQYF. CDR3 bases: TGTGCCAGCACCTTGGGGCTACAAGAGACCCAGTACTTC.

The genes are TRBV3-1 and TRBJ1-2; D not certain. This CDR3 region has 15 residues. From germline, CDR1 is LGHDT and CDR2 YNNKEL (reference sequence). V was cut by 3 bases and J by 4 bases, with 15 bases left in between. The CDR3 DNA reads TGTGCCAGCAGCCACTCTGTCGGCCTAATCTATGGCTACACCTTC. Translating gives CASSHSVGLIYGYTF.

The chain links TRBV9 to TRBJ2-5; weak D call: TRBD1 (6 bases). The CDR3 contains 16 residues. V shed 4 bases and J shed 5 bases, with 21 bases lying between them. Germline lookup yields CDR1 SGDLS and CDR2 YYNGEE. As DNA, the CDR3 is TGTGCCAGCAGCTCCTGGACAGTCCGGGGTCCCGAGACCCAGTACTTC. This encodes CASSSWTVRGPETQYF.

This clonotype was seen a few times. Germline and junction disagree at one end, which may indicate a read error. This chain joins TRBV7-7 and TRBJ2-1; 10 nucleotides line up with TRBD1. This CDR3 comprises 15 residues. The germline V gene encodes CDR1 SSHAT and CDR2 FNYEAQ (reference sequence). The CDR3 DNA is TGTGCTAGCAGCTTAGGGACAGGGGTAGGAAATGAGCAGTTCTTC. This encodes CASSLGTGVGNEQFF.

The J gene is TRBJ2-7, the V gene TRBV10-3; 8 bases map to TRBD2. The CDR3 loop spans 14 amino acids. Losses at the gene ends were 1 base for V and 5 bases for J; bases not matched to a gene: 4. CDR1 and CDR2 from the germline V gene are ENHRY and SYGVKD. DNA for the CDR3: TGTGCCATCAGTGAGTATGGGACTAGTAACGAGCAGTACTTC. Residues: CAISEYGTSNEQYF.

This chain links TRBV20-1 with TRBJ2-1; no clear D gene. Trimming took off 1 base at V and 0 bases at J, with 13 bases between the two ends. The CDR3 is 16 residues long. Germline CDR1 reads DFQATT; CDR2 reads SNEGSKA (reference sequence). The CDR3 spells CSARVGGWGSYNEQFF. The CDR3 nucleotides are TGCAGTGCTAGAGTAGGCGGATGGGGCTCCTACAATGAGCAGTTCTTC.

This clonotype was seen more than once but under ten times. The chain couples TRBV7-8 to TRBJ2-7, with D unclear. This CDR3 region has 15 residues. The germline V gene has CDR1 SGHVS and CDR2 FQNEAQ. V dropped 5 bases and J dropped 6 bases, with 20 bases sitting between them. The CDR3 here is CASSNNPRDTFEQYF. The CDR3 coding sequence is TGTGCCAGCAGCAACAACCCCCGCGACACTTTCGAGCAGTACTTC.

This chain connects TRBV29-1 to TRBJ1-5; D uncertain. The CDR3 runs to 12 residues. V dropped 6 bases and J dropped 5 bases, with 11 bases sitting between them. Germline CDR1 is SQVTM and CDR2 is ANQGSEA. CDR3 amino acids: CSVRDGHQPQHF. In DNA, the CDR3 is TGCAGCGTCCGAGACGGTCATCAGCCCCAGCATTTT.

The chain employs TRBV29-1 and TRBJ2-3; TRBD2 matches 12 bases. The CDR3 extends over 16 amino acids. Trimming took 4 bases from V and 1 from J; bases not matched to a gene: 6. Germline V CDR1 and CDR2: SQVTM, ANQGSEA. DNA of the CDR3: TGCAGCGTTGGGGCTAGCGGGGGGGCCGGCACAGATACGCAGTATTTT. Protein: CSVGASGGAGTDTQYF.

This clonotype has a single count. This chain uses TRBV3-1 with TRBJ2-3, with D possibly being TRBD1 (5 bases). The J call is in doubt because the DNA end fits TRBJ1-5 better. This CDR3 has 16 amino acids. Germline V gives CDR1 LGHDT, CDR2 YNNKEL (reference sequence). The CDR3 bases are TGTGCCAGCAGCCAAGTTACGGCGGGACTCACAGATACGCAGCATTTT. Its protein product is CASSQVTAGLTDTQHF.

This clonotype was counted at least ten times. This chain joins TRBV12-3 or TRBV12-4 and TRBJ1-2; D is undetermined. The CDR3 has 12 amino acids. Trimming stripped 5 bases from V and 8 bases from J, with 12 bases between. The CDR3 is CASSTQRGGYTF. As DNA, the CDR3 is TGTGCCAGCAGTACCCAGAGAGGAGGCTACACCTTC.

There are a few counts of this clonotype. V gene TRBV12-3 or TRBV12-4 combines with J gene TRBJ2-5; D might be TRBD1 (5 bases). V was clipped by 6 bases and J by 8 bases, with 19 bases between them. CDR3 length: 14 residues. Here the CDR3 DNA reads TGTGCCAGCAGCCGGATTAGGGGAATGGGAACCCAGTACTTC. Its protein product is CASSRIRGMGTQYF.

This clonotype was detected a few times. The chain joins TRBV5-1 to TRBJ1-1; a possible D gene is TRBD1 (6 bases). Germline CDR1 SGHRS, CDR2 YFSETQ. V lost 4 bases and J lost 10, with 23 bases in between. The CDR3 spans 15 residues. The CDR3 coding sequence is TGCGCCAGCAGCCTAATACAGGGAACCGGCCTAGCAGCTTTCTTT. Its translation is CASSLIQGTGLAAFF. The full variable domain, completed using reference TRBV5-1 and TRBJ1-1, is KAGVTQTPRYLIKTRGQQVTLSCSPISGHRSVSWYQQTPGQGLQFLFEYFSETQRNKGNFPGRFSGRQFSNSRSEMNVSTLELGDSALYLCASSLIQGTGLAAFFGQGTRLTVV.

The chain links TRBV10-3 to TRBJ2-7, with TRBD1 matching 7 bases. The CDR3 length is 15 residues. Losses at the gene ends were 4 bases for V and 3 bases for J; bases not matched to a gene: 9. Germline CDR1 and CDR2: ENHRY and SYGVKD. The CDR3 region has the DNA TGTGCCATCAGTGGACCGGGACAGCGAGTCTACGAGCAGTACTTC. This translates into CAISGPGQRVYEQYF.

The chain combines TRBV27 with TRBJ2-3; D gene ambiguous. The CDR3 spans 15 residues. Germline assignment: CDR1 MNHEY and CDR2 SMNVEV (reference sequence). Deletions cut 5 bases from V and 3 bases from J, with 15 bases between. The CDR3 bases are TGTGCCAGCAGTCCTCTCCCGGCTGTTACAGATACGCAGTATTTT. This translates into CASSPLPAVTDTQYF.